Listed below are T cell receptor beta chains from one sample, sequenced in a study of a mutant IDH1 vaccine in newly diagnosed glioma. No antigen is known for these receptors. Some clones are missing from TCRdb's copy, which holds only in-frame ones; the method was immunoSEQ multiplex PCR. In the table there are 40,000 or so clones, approximately 80% of which are singletons. This specimen consisted of PBMCs, obtained from a glioma patient whose treatment included an IDH1 peptide vaccine. The receptor source for this set is a young man with glioma. Some clones in this sample may be carry-over from other donors' samples. Each CDR3 is given with its conserved first and last residue. D genes are given only for firm matches. Not every row has a clone size; where given, it reads once, few, many or a size class.

.,TRBV29-1,TRBJ2-1,TRBD2,TGCACCGCGTCGAGCGGGAGTAATGAGCAGTTCTTC,CTASSGSNEQFF
.,TRBV5-1,TRBJ2-3,TRBD1,TGCGCCAGCAGGGATGGACAGGCGGGCACAGATACGCAGTATTTT,CASRDGQAGTDTQYF
once,TRBV4-1,TRBJ2-7,.,TGCGCCAGCAGCCAAGAAGGGGCTATAGGTCCCTACGAGCAGTACTTC,CASSQEGAIGPYEQYF
.,TRBV9,TRBJ1-2,TRBD1,TGTGCCAGCAGCCGGGGACAGCTCTATGGCTACACCTTC,CASSRGQLYGYTF
few,TRBV7-2,TRBJ1-1,.,TGTGCCAGCAGCTTAGGGACTGAAGCTTTCTTT,CASSLGTEAFF
.,TRBV5-6,TRBJ1-6,.,TGTGCCAGCAGTGAACCAGGGTATTCACCCCTCCACTTT,CASSEPGYSPLHF
few,TRBV6-4,TRBJ1-1,.,TGTGCCAGCAGTGTTAGGGTCGGAGACACTGAAGCTTTCTTT,CASSVRVGDTEAFF
.,TRBV6-4,TRBJ2-4,.,TGTGCCAGCAGTGACAGGGTTGGAAACATTCAGTACTTC,CASSDRVGNIQYF
.,TRBV5-6,TRBJ1-3,.,TGTGCCAGCAGCCTGACAATCACTGGAAACACCATATATTTT,CASSLTITGNTIYF
.,TRBV4-2,TRBJ1-5,TRBD1,TGTGCCAGCAGCCAGCTTCAGGGGGCAAATCAGCCCCAGCATTTT,CASSQLQGANQPQHF
.,TRBV6-5,TRBJ2-5,.,TGTGCCAGCAGTTACCAGGAGACATCCCGAGCGGGGACCCAGTACTTC,CASSYQETSRAGTQYF
few,TRBV11-3,TRBJ1-3,.,TGTGCCAGCAGCCCAGGGGAAGGAAACACCATATATTTT,CASSPGEGNTIYF
.,TRBV4-3,TRBJ2-1,.,TGCGCCAGCAGCCAAGATATGGGCAGAGGCAATGAGCAGTTCTTC,CASSQDMGRGNEQFF
.,TRBV5-1,TRBJ1-1,TRBD1,TGCGCCAGCAGCTTGGGACAGGGAGTTATCACTGAAGCTTTCTTT,CASSLGQGVITEAFF
.,TRBV30,TRBJ1-2,.,TGTGCCTGGAGTGTATACGGCCCCTATGGCTACACCTTC,CAWSVYGPYGYTF
few,TRBV28,TRBJ1-4,.,TGTGCCAGCGGGGTAGGGGGTACAACTAATGAAAAACTGTTTTTT,CASGVGGTTNEKLFF
few,TRBV5-6,TRBJ1-1,.,TGTGCCAGCAGCTTGAGTTTAGGGATCCCTAACACTGAAGCTTTCTTT,CASSLSLGIPNTEAFF
.,TRBV27,TRBJ1-5,TRBD1,TGTGCCAGCAGTCCAAGGGACAGGGTAGGTCAGCCCCAGCATTTT,CASSPRDRVGQPQHF
.,TRBV18,TRBJ1-3,.,TGTGCCAGCTCACCAACAGGGTCTACTGGAAACACCATATATTTT,CASSPTGSTGNTIYF
.,TRBV7-9,TRBJ2-5,TRBD2,TGTGCCAGCAGCTGGACTAGCGGGGAAGCGGGAGAGACCCAGTACTTC,CASSWTSGEAGETQYF
.,TRBV4-3,TRBJ1-6,.,TGCGCCAGCAGCCAAGAGACCGACTACGGCAATTCACCCCTCCACTTT,CASSQETDYGNSPLHF
.,TRBV4-2,TRBJ2-3,TRBD1,TGTGCCAGCAGCCACCTCCTGAGGGGAGAGACAGGGGGCTTTGGTACGCAGTATTTT,CASSHLLRGETGGFGTQYF
few,TRBV7-8,TRBJ2-2,TRBD1,TGTGCCAGCAGCTTAGTAGTCAGGGGGTACGGGAACACCGGGGAGCTGTTTTTT,CASSLVVRGYGNTGELFF
.,TRBV9,TRBJ2-1,TRBD2,TGTGCCAGCAGCGTAGGGGGACTAGCGGGGGGTCCCCGCTACAATGAGCAGTTCTTC,CASSVGGLAGGPRYNEQFF
.,TRBV27,TRBJ2-1,TRBD2,TGTGCCAGCAAGGTAGCGGGAGAGAACAATGAGCAGTTCTTC,CASKVAGENNEQFF
.,TRBV13,TRBJ2-2,.,TGTGCCAGCAGCTTGGGACATCTCACCGGGGAGCTGTTTTTT,CASSLGHLTGELFF
once,TRBV25-1,TRBJ1-2,.,TGTGCCAGCAGTTTCCTCGACAGTTTCTATGGCTACACCTTC,CASSFLDSFYGYTF
few,TRBV2,TRBJ1-2,.,TGTGCCAGCAGGGTGACCGGGTCTCGTAACTATGGCTACACCTTC,CASRVTGSRNYGYTF
.,TRBV30,TRBJ2-1,.,TGTGCCTGGAGCACGACAGGCTCTGGGAGGCAGTTCTTC,CAWSTTGSGRQFF
once,TRBV6-1,TRBJ1-4,.,TGTGCCAGCAGTGACAGATTTAATGAAAAACTGTTTTTT,CASSDRFNEKLFF
.,TRBV2,TRBJ2-3,.,TGTGCCAGCAGGGAAACGGGAACCCGCACAGATACGCAGTATTTT,CASRETGTRTDTQYF
.,TRBV27,TRBJ2-2,.,TGTGCCAGCAGCCCCATGGGCACCGGGGAGCTGTTTTTT,CASSPMGTGELFF
.,TRBV30,TRBJ2-1,.,TGTGCCTGGAGTGTACTTGTGGGGGACCAGCAGTTCTTC,CAWSVLVGDQQFF
.,TRBV7-2,TRBJ2-1,.,TGTGCCAGCAGCTTCTGGGATAGTTCCTACAATGAGCAGTTCTTC,CASSFWDSSYNEQFF
.,TRBV6-5,TRBJ1-2,.,TGTGCCAGCGGAGTACTTTTGTCCCCCCGGGGCTACACCTTC,CASGVLLSPRGYTF
.,TRBV5-1,TRBJ1-1,.,TGCGCCAGCAGTAGTAAACAGGGCCAGTATACTGAAGCTTTCTTT,CASSSKQGQYTEAFF
once,TRBV20-1,TRBJ1-3,.,TGCAGTGCTAGGGACCCCAACACCATATATTTT,CSARDPNTIYF
once,TRBV6-5,TRBJ1-2,TRBD1,TGTGCCAGCAGTTACACTGACAGGGGGCGTGATGGCTACACCTTC,CASSYTDRGRDGYTF
once,TRBV5-6,TRBJ1-2,.,TGTGCCAGCAGCTTGGGGGCAGCCTATGGCTACACCTTC,CASSLGAAYGYTF
.,TRBV10-3,TRBJ1-5,.,TGTGCCATCAGTGAGTCTGGAGTCAATCAGCCCCAGCATTTT,CAISESGVNQPQHF
.,TRBV11-1,TRBJ1-1,TRBD1,TGTGCCAGCAGCCGAGGGGGCGTCAACACTGAAGCTTTCTTT,CASSRGGVNTEAFF
.,TRBV30,TRBJ1-2,.,TGTGCCTGGAACTCGGTCAGTAACAACTATGGCTACACCTTC,CAWNSVSNNYGYTF